This TCR beta chain was captured by sequencing in a study of post-analysis software for immune sequencing data. About the study: Disease courses included relapsing-remitting, secondary progressive and progressive-relapsing multiple sclerosis.

Study outcomes and limitations: Co-batched samples clustered tightly together by F measure. When patients were compared with controls, about five TRBV segments were more frequent, TRBV5-6, TRBV5-1 and TRBV20-1 among them.

This clonotype was counted only a few times. Its target is not known. Trimming removed 2 bases at V and 1 base at J, with 11 bases between. CDR1 SGHVS and CDR2 FQNEAQ come from the germline V gene. This CDR3 spans 15 amino acids. Unique molecular identifiers featured in each of the TCR beta cDNA libraries. TCRdb itself ran the PCR reads through MiXCR, one entry per CDR3 protein. Of 750,000 to 950,000 distinct CDR3 sequences listed, about 50% were seen once; the top ten hold around 4.5%. The sequenced sample was blood. This chain joins TRBV7-8 and TRBJ2-5, with D possibly TRBD2 on 7 matching bases. The clonotype comes from a girl aged 5-17 years with multiple sclerosis. CDR3 sequence (DNA): TGTGCCAGCAGCTTACGGGGGGCCTTCCAAGAGACCCAGTACTTC. Its protein is CASSLRGAFQETQYF. Supplemented by reference TRBV7-8 and TRBJ2-5, the full variable domain reads GAGVSQSPRYKVAKRGQDVALRCDPISGHVSLFWYQQALGQGPEFLTYFQNEAQLDKSGLPSDRFFAERPEGSVSTLKIQRTQQEDSAVYLCASSLRGAFQETQYFGPGTRLLVL.